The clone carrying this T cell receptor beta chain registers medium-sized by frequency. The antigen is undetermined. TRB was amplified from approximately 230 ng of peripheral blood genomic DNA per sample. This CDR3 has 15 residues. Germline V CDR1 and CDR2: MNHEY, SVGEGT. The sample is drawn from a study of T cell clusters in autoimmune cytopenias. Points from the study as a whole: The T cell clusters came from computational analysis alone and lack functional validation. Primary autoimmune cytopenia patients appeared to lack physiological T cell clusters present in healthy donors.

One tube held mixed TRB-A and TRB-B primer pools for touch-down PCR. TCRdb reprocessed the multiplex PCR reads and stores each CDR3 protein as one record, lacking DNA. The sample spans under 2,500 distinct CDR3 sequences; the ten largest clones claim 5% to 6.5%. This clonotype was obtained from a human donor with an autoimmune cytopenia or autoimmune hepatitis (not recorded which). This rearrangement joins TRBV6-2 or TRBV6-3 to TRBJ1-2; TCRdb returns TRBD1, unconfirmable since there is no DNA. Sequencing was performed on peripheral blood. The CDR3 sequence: CASAWGAPSNYGYTF.